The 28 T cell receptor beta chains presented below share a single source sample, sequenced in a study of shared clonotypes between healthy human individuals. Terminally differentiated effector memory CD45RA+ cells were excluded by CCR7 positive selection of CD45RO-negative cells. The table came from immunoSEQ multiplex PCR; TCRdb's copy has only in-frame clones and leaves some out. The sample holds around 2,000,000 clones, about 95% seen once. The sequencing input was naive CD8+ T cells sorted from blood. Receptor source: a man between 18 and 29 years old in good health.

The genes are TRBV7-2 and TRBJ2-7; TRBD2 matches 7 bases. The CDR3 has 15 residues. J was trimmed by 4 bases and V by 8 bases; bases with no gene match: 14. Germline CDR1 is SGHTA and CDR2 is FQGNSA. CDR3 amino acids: CASQLVEGGPYEQYF. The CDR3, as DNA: TGTGCCAGCCAACTAGTAGAGGGAGGGCCTTACGAGCAGTACTTC.

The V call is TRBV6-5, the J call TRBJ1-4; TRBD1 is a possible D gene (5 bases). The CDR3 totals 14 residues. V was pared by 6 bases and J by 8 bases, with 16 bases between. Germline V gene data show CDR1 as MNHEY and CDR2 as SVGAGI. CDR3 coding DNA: TGTGCCAGCAGCCCAATGGACATCGGAGAAAAACTGTTTTTT. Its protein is CASSPMDIGEKLFF.

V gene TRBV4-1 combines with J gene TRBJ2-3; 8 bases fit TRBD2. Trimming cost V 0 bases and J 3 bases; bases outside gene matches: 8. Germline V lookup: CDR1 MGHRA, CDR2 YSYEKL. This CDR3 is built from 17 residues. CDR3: CASSQEPGGLLTDTQYF. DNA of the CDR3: TGCGCCAGCAGCCAAGAGCCGGGAGGGCTTCTGACAGATACGCAGTATTTT.

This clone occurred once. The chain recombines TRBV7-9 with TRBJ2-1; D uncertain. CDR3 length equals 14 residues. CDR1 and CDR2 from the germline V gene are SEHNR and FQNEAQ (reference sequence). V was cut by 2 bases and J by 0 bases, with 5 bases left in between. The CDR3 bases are TGTGCCAGCAGCTTAATGAGCTCCTACAATGAGCAGTTCTTC. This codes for CASSLMSSYNEQFF. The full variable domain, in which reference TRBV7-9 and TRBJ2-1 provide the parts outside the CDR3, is DTGVSQNPRHKITKRGQNVTFRCDPISEHNRLYWYRQTLGQGPEFLTYFQNEAQLEKSRLLSDRFSAERPKGSFSTLEIQRTEQGDSAMYLCASSLMSSYNEQFFGPGTRLTVL.

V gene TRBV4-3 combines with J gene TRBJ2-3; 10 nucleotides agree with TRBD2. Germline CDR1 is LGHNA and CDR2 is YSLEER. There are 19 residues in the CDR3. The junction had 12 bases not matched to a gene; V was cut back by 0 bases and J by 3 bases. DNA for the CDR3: TGCGCCAGCAGCCAAGAGTGGCTAGCGGGAGTGTATAGGACAGATACGCAGTATTTT. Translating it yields CASSQEWLAGVYRTDTQYF.

This CDR3 is CASSLVDTFRDRGYEQYF. The CDR3 DNA sequence: TGTGCCAGCAGCTTAGTAGACACTTTCCGGGACAGGGGCTACGAGCAGTACTTC. This sequence joins TRBV7-8 and TRBJ2-7, with 10 bases fitting TRBD1. The V segment lost 1 base and the J segment 3 bases; nucleotides outside the gene matches: 12. The CDR3 sequence is 18 residues long. Germline CDR1 SGHVS, CDR2 FQNEAQ. The full variable domain, its missing parts supplied by reference TRBV7-8 and TRBJ2-7, is GAGVSQSPRYKVAKRGQDVALRCDPISGHVSLFWYQQALGQGPEFLTYFQNEAQLDKSGLPSDRFFAERPEGSVSTLKIQRTQQEDSAVYLCASSLVDTFRDRGYEQYFGPGTRLTVT.

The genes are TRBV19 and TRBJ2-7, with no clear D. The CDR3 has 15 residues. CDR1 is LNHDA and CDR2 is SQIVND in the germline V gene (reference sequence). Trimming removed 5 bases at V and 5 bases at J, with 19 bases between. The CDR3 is CASSWTLTGLDEQYF. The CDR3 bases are TGTGCCAGTAGTTGGACCCTCACGGGCCTCGACGAGCAGTACTTC.

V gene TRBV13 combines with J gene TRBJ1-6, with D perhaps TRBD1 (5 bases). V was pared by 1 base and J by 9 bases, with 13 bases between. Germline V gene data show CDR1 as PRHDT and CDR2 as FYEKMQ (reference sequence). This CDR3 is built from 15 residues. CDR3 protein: CASSLARVVRSPLHF. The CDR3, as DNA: TGTGCCAGCAGCTTAGCCAGGGTAGTTCGTTCACCCCTCCACTTT.

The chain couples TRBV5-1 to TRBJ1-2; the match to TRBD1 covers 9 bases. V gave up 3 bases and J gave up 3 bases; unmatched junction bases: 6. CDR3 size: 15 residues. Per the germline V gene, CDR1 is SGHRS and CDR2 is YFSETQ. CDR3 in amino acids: CASSSRTGEYYGYTF. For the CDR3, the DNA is TGCGCCAGCAGCTCCCGGACAGGGGAATACTATGGCTACACCTTC.

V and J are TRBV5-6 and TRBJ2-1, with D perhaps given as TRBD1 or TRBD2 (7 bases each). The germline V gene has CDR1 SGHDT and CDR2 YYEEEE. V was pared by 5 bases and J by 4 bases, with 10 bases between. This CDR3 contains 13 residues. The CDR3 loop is CASRAGQYNEQFF. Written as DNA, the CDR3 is TGTGCCAGCAGAGCGGGACAGTACAATGAGCAGTTCTTC.

CDR3 nucleotides: TGCGCCAGCAGCCAAGTAGAGACCATACAAGAGACCCAGTACTTC. It yields the protein CASSQVETIQETQYF. The chain is built from TRBV4-1 and TRBJ2-5; no reliable D call. Germline assignment: CDR1 MGHRA and CDR2 YSYEKL. The V gene lost 1 base and the J gene lost 2 bases, with 11 bases spanning the gap. The CDR3 is 15 residues long.

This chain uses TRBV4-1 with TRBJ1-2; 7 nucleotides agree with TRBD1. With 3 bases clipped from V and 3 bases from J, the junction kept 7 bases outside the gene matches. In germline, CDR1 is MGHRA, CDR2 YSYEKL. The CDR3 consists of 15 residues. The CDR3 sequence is CASSQKHGTDYGYTF. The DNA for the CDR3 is TGCGCCAGCAGCCAGAAACACGGGACAGACTATGGCTACACCTTC.

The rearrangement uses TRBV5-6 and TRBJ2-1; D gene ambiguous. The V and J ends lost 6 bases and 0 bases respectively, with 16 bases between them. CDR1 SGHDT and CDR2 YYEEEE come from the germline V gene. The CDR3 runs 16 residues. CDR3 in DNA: TGTGCCAGCACCCCCACACTCAAGAGCTCCTACAATGAGCAGTTCTTC. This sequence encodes CASTPTLKSSYNEQFF.

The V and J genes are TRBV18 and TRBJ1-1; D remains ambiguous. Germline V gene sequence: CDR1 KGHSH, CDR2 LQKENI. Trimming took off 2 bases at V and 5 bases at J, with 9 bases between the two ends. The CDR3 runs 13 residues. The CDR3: CASSPRAGTEAFF. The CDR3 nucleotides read TGTGCCAGCTCACCAAGGGCGGGGACTGAAGCTTTCTTT.

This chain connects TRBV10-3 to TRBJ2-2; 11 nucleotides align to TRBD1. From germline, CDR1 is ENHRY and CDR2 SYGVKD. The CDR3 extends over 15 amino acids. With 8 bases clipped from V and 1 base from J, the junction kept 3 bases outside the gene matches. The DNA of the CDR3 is TGTGCCATCGGGACAGGGGGGATGAACACCGGGGAGCTGTTTTTT. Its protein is CAIGTGGMNTGELFF.

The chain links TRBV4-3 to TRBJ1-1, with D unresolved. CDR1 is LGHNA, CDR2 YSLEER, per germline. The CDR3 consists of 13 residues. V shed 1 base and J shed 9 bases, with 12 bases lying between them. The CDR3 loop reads CASSQGTGNQAFF. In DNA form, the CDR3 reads TGCGCCAGCAGCCAAGGCACGGGTAATCAAGCTTTCTTT.

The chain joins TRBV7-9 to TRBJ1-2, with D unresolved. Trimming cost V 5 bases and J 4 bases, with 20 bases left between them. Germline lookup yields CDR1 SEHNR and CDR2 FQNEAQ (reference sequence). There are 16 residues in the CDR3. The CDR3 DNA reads TGTGCCAGCAGCCATGAAGAAGTGGCGGAACCCTATGGCTACACCTTC. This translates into CASSHEEVAEPYGYTF.

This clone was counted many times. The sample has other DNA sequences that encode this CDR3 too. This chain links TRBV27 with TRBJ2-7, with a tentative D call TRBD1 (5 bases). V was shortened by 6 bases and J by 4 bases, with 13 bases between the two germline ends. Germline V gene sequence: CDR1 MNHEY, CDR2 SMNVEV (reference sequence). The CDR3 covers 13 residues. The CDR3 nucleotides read TGTGCCAGCAGCGTTCAGGGATTGTACGAGCAGTACTTC. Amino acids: CASSVQGLYEQYF.

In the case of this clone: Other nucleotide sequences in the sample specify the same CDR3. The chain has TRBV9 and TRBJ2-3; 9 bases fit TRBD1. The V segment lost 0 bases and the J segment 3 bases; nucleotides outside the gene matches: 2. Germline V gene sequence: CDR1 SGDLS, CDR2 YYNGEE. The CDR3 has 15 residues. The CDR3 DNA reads TGTGCCAGCAGCGTAGACAGGGGGCTAACAGATACGCAGTATTTT. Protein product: CASSVDRGLTDTQYF. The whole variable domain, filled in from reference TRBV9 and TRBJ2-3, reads DSGVTQTPKHLITATGQRVTLRCSPRSGDLSVYWYQQSLDQGLQFLIQYYNGEERAKGNILERFSAQQFPDLHSELNLSSLELGDSALYFCASSVDRGLTDTQYFGPGTRLTVL.

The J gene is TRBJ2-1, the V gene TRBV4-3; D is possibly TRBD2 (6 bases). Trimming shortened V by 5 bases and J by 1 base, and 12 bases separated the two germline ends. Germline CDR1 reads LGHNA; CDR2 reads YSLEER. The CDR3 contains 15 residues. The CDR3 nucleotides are TGCGCCAGCAGCGGCGGGGTAGATTCCTACAATGAGCAGTTCTTC. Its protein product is CASSGGVDSYNEQFF.

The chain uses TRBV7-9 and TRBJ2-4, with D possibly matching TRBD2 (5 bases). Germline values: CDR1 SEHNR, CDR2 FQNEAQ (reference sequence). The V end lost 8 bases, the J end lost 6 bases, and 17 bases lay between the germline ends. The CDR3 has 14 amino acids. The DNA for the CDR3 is TGTGCCAGCGGAGGTCTGGCAGGTCGAAACATTCAGTACTTC. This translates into CASGGLAGRNIQYF.

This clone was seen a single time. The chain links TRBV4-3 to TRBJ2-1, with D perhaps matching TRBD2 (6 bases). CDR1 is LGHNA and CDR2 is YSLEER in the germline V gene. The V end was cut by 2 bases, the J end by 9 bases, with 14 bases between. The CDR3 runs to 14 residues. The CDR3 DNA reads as TGCGCCAGCAGCCAACTCTTAGCCGGGGGTGAGCAGTTCTTC. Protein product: CASSQLLAGGEQFF.

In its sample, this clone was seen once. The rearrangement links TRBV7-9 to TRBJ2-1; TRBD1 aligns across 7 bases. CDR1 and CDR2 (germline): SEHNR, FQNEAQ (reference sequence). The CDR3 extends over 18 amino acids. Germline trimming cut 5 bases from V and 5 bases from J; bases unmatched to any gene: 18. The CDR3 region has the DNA TGTGCCAGCAGCAGCCCTTACCTACAGGGGTTGGCACACAATGAGCAGTTCTTC. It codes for CASSSPYLQGLAHNEQFF.

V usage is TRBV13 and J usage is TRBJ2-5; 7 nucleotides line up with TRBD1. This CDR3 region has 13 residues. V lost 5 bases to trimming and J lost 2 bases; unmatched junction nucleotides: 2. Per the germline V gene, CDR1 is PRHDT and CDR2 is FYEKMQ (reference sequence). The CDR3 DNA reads TGTGCCAGCAGCGAGGACAGGCAAGAGACCCAGTACTTC. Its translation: CASSEDRQETQYF.

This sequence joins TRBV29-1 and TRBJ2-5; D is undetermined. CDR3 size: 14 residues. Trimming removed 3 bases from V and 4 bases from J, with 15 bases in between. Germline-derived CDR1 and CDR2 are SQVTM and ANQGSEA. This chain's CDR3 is CSVDLVFDRETQYF. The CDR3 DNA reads TGCAGCGTTGATTTGGTGTTCGATCGAGAGACCCAGTACTTC.

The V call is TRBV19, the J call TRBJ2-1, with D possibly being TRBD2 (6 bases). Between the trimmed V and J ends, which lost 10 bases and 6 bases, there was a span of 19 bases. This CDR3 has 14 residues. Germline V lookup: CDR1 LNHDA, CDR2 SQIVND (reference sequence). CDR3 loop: CATGRDSGLNEQFF. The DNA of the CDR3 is TGTGCCACAGGCCGGGACTCTGGGCTCAATGAGCAGTTCTTC.

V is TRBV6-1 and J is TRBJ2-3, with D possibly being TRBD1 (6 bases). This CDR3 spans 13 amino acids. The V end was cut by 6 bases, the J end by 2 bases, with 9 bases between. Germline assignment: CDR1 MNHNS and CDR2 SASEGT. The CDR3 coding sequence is TGTGCCAGCAGGTACAGGGACACAGATACGCAGTATTTT. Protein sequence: CASRYRDTDTQYF.

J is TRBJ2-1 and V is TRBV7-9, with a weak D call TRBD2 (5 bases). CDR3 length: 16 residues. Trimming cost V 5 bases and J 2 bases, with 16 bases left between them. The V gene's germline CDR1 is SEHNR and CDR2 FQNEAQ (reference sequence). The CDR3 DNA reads TGTGCCAGCAGCCCAGCCCGGGGTCCGGCCTACAATGAGCAGTTCTTC. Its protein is CASSPARGPAYNEQFF. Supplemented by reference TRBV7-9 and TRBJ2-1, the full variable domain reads DTGVSQNPRHKITKRGQNVTFRCDPISEHNRLYWYRQTLGQGPEFLTYFQNEAQLEKSRLLSDRFSAERPKGSFSTLEIQRTEQGDSAMYLCASSPARGPAYNEQFFGPGTRLTVL.